This entry is about one T cell receptor (beta chain). The antigen it recognizes is unknown. Base qualities are not provided; no much larger clone lies one nucleotide away. CDR1 and CDR2 were assigned from the germline V gene as SGHVS and FQNEAQ. From the cysteine through the phenylalanine, the CDR3 covers 15 amino acids. CDR3 DNA is the only sequence kept; it has 45 bases, read in frame from the first base. Relative to germline, V is 1 base shorter and J is 12 bases shorter, with 19 bases between their ends. The immunoSEQ Assay, a bias-controlled multiplex PCR, was used to amplify TCRbeta CDR3 regions from genomic DNA. As for how the authors treated the data: The number of nucleated cells in each sample was estimated by amplification of reference gene primers within the assay. Sequence reads were collapsed and filtered to measure the absolute abundance of every unique TCRbeta CDR3 rearrangement. For each sample, productive Simpson clonality was calculated as the square root of Simpson's diversity index across productive rearrangements. TCRdb holds this immuneACCESS table with in-frame rearrangements only. Some clones are missing; in checked studies, unresolved V genes explain under half, and the rest has no known cause. V, J and clone size are taken as reported in that table, and D and trimming were inferred from the DNA itself. For this sample the table gives 150,000 to 200,000 clones, of which about 89% were detected only once. The ten largest clonotypes hold more than 0.75% of the sample.

These data belong to a study of blood T cell repertoires in COVID-19 (TCRdb year 2020). In terms of the full investigation: Samples covering the acute and convalescent phases of COVID-19 were provided by collaborators in the United States, Italy and Spain. Where HLA class I and class II types were available, the types were taken from metadata supplied by the sample provider, not from assay-based typing. The material from the prospective study consisted of cDNA or gDNA derived from T cells, B-cell-depleted T cells, or PBMCs. The samples were drawn from two sources: the first 160 participants of the ongoing ImmuneRACE study, and some 1,300 subjects contributed by 6 global collaborators. Sample metadata almost always included a de-identified subject ID, COVID-19 status, age in years and sex. The repertoires were made available in a free public database intended to serve as a resource for research on the immune response to SARS-CoV-2. Deeply sampled blood TCRbeta repertoires from subjects exposed to, actively infected with, or recovered from COVID-19 were included in the dataset.

In the prospective study, participants were roughly 18 to 95 years old, resided in about two dozen geographic areas of the United States, and were enrolled through a virtual design. Cohort assignment in the prospective study relied on participant-reported clinical history from a screening survey and a study questionnaire. ImmuneRACE Cohort 3 recovered participants were defined by two consecutive negative NP/OP PCR tests, healthcare professional clearance, or symptom resolution. Mobile phlebotomists in the prospective study collected whole blood, serum and a nasopharyngeal or oropharyngeal swab from every participant. Over a roughly 2-month period, participants in the prospective study had the option of providing additional blood draws and questionnaires. Prospective study blood samples were shipped either frozen or at room temperature before DNA extraction. The investigation overall reported the following: The quantity of clinical and demographic metadata differed by source and by participant and was supplied without curation.

The sample taken for sequencing was PBMCs or T cells enriched from blood (not recorded which). This TCR came from a woman between 18 and 29 years old who had recovered from COVID-19. The chain links TRBV7-8 with TRBJ2-1; the D gene lacks a confident call. The CDR3 sequence is CASSLDRGSSYGQFF. At the DNA level, the sequence is TGTGCCAGCAGCTTAGATCGCGGCAGCTCTTACGGGCAGTTCTTC. The variable domain in full, with residues beyond the CDR3 obtained from the reference TRBV7-8 and TRBJ2-1 genes, is GAGVSQSPRYKVAKRGQDVALRCDPISGHVSLFWYQQALGQGPEFLTYFQNEAQLDKSGLPSDRFFAERPEGSVSTLKIQRTQQEDSAVYLCASSLDRGSSYGQFFGPGTRLTVL.